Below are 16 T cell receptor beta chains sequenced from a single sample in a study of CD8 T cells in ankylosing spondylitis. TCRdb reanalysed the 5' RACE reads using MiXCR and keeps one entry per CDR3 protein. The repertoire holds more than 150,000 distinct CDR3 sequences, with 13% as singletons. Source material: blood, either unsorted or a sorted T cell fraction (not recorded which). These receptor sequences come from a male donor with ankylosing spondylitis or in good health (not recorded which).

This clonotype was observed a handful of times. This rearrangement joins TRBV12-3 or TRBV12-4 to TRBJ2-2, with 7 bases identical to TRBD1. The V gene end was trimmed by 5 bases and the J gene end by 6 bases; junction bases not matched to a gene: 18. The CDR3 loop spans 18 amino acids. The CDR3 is CASSADPLQGVIAGELFF. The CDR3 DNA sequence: TGTGCCAGCAGTGCCGACCCACTCCAGGGGGTTATCGCCGGGGAGCTGTTTTTT.

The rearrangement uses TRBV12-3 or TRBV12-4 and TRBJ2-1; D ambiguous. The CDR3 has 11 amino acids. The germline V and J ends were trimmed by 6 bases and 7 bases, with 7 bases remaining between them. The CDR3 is CASRIGNEQFF. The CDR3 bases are TGTGCCAGCAGGATAGGGAATGAGCAGTTCTTC.

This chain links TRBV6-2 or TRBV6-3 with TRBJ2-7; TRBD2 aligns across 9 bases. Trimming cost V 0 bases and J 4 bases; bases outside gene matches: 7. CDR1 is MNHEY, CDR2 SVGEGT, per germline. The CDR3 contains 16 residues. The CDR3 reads CASSYSMREGAYEQYF. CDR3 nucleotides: TGTGCCAGCAGTTACTCGATGCGGGAGGGAGCTTACGAGCAGTACTTC.

The CDR3 spells CASRNNRQPYGYTF. The CDR3 nucleotides are TGTGCCAGCAGGAATAACAGGCAACCCTATGGCTACACCTTC. The chain links TRBV2 to TRBJ1-2; TRBD1 might be the D (5 bases). The V end lost 6 bases, the J end lost 4 bases, and 15 bases lay between the germline ends. The CDR3 is 14 amino acids. Per the germline V gene, CDR1 is SNHLY and CDR2 is FYNNEI.

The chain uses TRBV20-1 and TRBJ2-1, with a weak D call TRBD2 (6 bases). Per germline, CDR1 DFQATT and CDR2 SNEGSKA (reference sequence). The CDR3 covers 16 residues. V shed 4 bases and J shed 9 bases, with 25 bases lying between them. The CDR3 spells CSAKLRAAGLGIEQFF. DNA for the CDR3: TGCAGTGCTAAATTACGGGCGGCGGGACTCGGAATTGAGCAGTTCTTC.

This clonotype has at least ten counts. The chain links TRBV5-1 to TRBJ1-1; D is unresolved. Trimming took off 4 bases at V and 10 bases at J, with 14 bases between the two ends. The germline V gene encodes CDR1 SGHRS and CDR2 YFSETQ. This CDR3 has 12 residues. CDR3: CASSLGGLGAFF. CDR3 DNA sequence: TGCGCCAGCAGCCTGGGCGGACTTGGAGCTTTCTTT. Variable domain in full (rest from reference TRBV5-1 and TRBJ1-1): KAGVTQTPRYLIKTRGQQVTLSCSPISGHRSVSWYQQTPGQGLQFLFEYFSETQRNKGNFPGRFSGRQFSNSRSEMNVSTLELGDSALYLCASSLGGLGAFFGQGTRLTVV.

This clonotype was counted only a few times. The chain's CDR3 is CASSLLVDSNQPQHF. The CDR3, as DNA: TGTGCCAGCAGCCTTCTGGTGGATAGCAATCAGCCCCAGCATTTT. V gene TRBV5-5 combines with J gene TRBJ1-5, with D hard to call. This CDR3 is built from 15 residues. Germline V gene sequence: CDR1 SGHKS, CDR2 YYEKEE (reference sequence). The ends were cut back, 4 bases at V and 0 bases at J, with 11 bases in the middle.

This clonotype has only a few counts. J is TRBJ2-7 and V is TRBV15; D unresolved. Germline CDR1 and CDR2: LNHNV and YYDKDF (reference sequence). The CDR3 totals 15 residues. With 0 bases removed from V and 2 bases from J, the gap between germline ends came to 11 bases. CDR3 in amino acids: CATSRDRDIAYEQYF. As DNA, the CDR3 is TGTGCCACCAGCAGAGATCGCGACATCGCCTACGAGCAGTACTTC.

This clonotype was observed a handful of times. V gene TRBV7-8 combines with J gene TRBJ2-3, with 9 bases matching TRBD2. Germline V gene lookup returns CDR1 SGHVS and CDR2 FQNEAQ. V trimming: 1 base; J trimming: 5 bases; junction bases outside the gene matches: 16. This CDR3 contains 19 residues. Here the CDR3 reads CASSLELAVSSGKEDTQYF. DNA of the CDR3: TGTGCCAGCAGCTTAGAGTTGGCAGTTTCTAGCGGGAAGGAAGATACGCAGTATTTT.

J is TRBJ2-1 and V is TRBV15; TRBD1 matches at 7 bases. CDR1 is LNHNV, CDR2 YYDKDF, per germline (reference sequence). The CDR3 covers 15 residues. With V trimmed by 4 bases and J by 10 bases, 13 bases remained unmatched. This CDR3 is CATSIIVTGVGEQFF. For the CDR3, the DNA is TGTGCCACCAGCATCATTGTCACAGGGGTCGGCGAGCAGTTCTTC.

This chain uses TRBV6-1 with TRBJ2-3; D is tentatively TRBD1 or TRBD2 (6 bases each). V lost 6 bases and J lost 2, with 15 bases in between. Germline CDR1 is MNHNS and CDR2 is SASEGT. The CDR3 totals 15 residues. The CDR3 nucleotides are TGTGCCAGCAGCGCGGGGACACACCTCACAGATACGCAGTATTTT. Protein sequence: CASSAGTHLTDTQYF.

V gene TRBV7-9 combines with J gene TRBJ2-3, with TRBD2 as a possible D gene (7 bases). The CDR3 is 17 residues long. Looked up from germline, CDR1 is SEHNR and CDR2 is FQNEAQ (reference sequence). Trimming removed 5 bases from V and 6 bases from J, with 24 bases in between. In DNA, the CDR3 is TGTGCCAGCAGCCCCCCGATTGACGGGGGGCCTCAGGATACGCAGTATTTT. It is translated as CASSPPIDGGPQDTQYF. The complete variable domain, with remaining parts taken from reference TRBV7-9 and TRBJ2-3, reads DTGVSQNPRHKITKRGQNVTFRCDPISEHNRLYWYRQTLGQGPEFLTYFQNEAQLEKSRLLSDRFSAERPKGSFSTLEIQRTEQGDSAMYLCASSPPIDGGPQDTQYFGPGTRLTVL.

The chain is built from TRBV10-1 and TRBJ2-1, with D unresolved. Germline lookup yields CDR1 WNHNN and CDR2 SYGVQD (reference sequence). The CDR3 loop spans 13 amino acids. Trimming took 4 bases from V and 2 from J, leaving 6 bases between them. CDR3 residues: CASSAGPYNEQFF. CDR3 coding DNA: TGCGCCAGCAGTGCTGGGCCCTACAATGAGCAGTTCTTC.

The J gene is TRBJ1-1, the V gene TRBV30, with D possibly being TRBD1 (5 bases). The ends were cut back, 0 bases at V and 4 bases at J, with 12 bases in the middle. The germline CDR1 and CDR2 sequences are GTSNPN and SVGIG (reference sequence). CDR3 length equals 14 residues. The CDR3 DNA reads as TGTGCCTGGAGTGTACATGGGGGGGGCACTGAAGCTTTCTTT. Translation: CAWSVHGGGTEAFF.

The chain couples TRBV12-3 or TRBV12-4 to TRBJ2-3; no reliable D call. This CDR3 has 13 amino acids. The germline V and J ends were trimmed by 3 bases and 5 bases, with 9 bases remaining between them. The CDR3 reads CASSFPNEDTQYF. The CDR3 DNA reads TGTGCCAGCAGTTTCCCTAATGAAGATACGCAGTATTTT.

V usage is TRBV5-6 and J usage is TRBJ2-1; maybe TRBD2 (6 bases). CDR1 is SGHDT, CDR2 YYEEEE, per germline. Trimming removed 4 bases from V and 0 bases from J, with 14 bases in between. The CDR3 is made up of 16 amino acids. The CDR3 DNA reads TGTGCCAGCAGCCCCCGCGGTAGCGGCTCCTACAATGAGCAGTTCTTC. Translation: CASSPRGSGSYNEQFF.